The TCR beta chain described here comes from a study of blood T cell repertoires in COVID-19. This table comes from immunoSEQ multiplex PCR, and its TCRdb copy is limited to in-frame clones, with some not included. There are 200,000 to 250,000 clones in the sample; more than 75% occur only once, and roughly 3% lies in the top ten. V lost 5 bases and J 7 bases, leaving 23 bases between the germline ends. CDR3 length: 16 residues. From germline, CDR1 is SEHNR and CDR2 FQNEAQ (reference sequence). The chain combines TRBV7-9 with TRBJ1-2; TRBD1 might be the D (5 bases). This clonotype originated in a woman aged 30 to 39 who had recovered from COVID-19. The sample taken for sequencing was peripheral blood. The CDR3 reads CASSDVSGGALGGYTF. The CDR3 DNA sequence: TGTGCCAGCAGCGACGTCTCTGGAGGGGCCCTTGGTGGCTACACCTTC.